This TCR beta chain was recovered during a study of T cells in Graves' hyperthyroidism and ophthalmopathy (dated by TCRdb to the late 2010s). The study in broad terms: Peripheral blood was collected at initial diagnosis, before any treatment. Once sampling was done, hyperthyroidism patients were given methimazole at a starting dose of 30 mg daily, whereas ophthalmopathy patients were given high-dose intravenous methylprednisolone. According to the paper, TCR Vbeta CDR3 sequencing was carried out on some 130 peripheral blood samples, which came from 40 to 45 ophthalmopathy, around 74 hyperthyroidism and some 17 progressor patients. Thyroid tissue and blood T-cell repertoires from roughly six Graves' hyperthyroidism patients were also compared in the study. A discovery cohort of fewer than 110 patients, roughly 45 with Graves' ophthalmopathy and 55 to 60 with stable Graves' hyperthyroidism, was used to find distinguishing TCR V-J signatures. The 75 to 100 discovery patients were randomly divided into training and test sets at a 7:3 ratio. Whether ophthalmopathy could be predicted prospectively was tested in an independent validation cohort made up of 18 to 20 hyperthyroidism patients plus 17 patients who later progressed to ophthalmopathy. The investigation overall reported the following: No statistical method was used to set the sample size in advance, and investigators knew the group allocation. Most expanded thyroid clonotypes (frequency above 0.001) were also found in blood, which suggests that blood repertoires may mirror thyroid immune responses. In validation, progression to ophthalmopathy was predicted by the model with 70.59% sensitivity and 72.22% specificity, a median of 6.5 months before onset. Ophthalmopathy was separated from stable hyperthyroidism by a 13 V-J signature model, with around 88% sensitivity and approximately 84% specificity obtained in cross-validation and 80%/75% obtained in testing.

CDR1 and CDR2 (SSHAT, FNYEAQ) derive from the germline V gene (reference sequence). The CDR3 has 13 amino acids, counting the end cysteine and phenylalanine. Only CDR3 DNA remains: 39 bases, in frame from the first base. Ophthalmopathy patients had moderately to severely active disease, Clinical Activity Score of at least 3, NOSPECS grade of at least 4, and duration under 3 months. Patients with uncontrolled infections, other autoimmune diseases, pregnancy or lactation were excluded. Diagnoses were established on the basis of clinical symptoms, serum thyroxine and TRAb, thyroid ultrasound, and orbital computed tomography. PBMCs were isolated from approximately 10 ml of fresh peripheral blood by Ficoll-Paque density gradient centrifugation. Total RNA was extracted with Trizol reagent, and quality was checked on an Agilent 2100 Bioanalyzer. The TCR beta CDR3 regions were amplified from RNA transcripts. The first round of RT-PCR for the TCR CDR3 was performed with the HTBI primer set and the Qiagen OneStep RT-PCR kit. A second multiplex PCR round built the libraries, followed by size selection and purification. Paired-end sequencing of the libraries was performed with 100 bp reads on an Illumina HiSeq2000. For the original study's pipeline: SOAPnuke was used to process the raw data, throwing out any read that contained adapters or uncalled bases, had a mean Phred below 15, or lacked an exact constant-primer or identifier match. COPE v1.2.5 was used to merge the high-quality paired reads, and each unique nucleotide sequence was defined as a clonotype. MiTCR v1.1 was used to align the clonotypes against IMGT TRBV, TRBD and TRBJ reference segments. The analysis was restricted to V-J combinations with a frequency above 0.0001, which together covered approximately 99% of the repertoires. The TCS score was defined as F50 (clonal expansion) divided by E x V (chaos), with BLOSUM62-based TCRdist calculated between CDR3 peptides within each V-J. Welch's t-statistics and random forest reduced roughly 530 V-J features to around 14, which were used in a naive Bayes classifier (R e1071). Through fastp at Q25 and MiXCR, TCRdb rebuilt clones from the public reads, retaining in-frame beta chains. Every CDR3 protein is listed once, alongside the most common genes and DNA of its rows. TCRdb, rather than the study authors, made the V and J calls. This sample holds 490,000 or so distinct CDR3 sequences; 20% to 25% were observed only once. The biggest ten clones account for around 47% of the sample.

On this clonotype: Its recognized antigen is unknown. The junction departs from the called germline gene at one end, perhaps through a read error.

The specimen was blood. The clonotype was recovered from a woman between 65 and 79 years old with Graves' ophthalmopathy. The chain employs TRBV7-7 and TRBJ2-5, with TRBD2 identical over 9 junction bases. The nucleotide sequence is given as TGTGCTAGCAGCCCTAGCGGGAAAGAGACCCAGTACTTC. Its product reads: CASSPSGKETQYF.